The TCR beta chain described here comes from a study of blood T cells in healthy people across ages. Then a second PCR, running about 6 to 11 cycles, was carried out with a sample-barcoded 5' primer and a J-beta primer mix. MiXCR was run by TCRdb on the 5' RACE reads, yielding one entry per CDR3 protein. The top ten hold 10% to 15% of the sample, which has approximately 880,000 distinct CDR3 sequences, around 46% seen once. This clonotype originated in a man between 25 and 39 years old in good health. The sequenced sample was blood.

The CDR3 nucleotides read TGCAGTGCTAGAGCCCTCGGACGGATTTATAATTCACCCCTCCACTTT. Encoded protein: CSARALGRIYNSPLHF. The gene calls are TRBV20-1 and TRBJ1-6; D gene unclear. CDR3 length: 16 amino acids. V lost 1 base, J lost 4 bases, and 14 bases lay in between. Germline values: CDR1 DFQATT, CDR2 SNEGSKA (reference sequence).